This is a list of T cell receptor beta chains from one sample in a study of T cells in Graves' hyperthyroidism and ophthalmopathy. One entry per CDR3 protein, called by TCRdb with MiXCR from the multiplex PCR reads. This table holds hundreds of thousands of distinct CDR3 sequences, roughly 15% found once. The sequenced material came from blood. The receptors were sampled from a woman aged 18 to 35 with Graves' hyperthyroidism. The CDR3 runs from the conserved cysteine through the conserved F or W. The D gene is left open where the match is weak. The size field is filled for only some rows; it gives once, few, many or a size class.

D gene	V gene	J gene	clone size	CDR3 DNA	CDR3 protein
.	TRBV28	TRBJ1-1	many	TGTGCCAGCACGGCCCTAGACAGGTCCACTGAAGCTTTCTTT	CASTALDRSTEAFF
TRBD2	TRBV2	TRBJ2-2	few	TGTGCCAGCAGTGAAGCGGCGGGAGGTACCGGGGAGCTGTTTTTT	CASSEAAGGTGELFF
TRBD2	TRBV19	TRBJ2-3	.	TGTGCCAGTAAAACTAGCGGCACAGATACGCAGTATTTT	CASKTSGTDTQYF
.	TRBV20-1	TRBJ2-1	.	TGCAGTGCCCCCGAGGCGGGGAGAGTCAATGAGCAGTTCTTC	CSAPEAGRVNEQFF
.	TRBV6-2/TRBV6-3	TRBJ2-2	many	TGTGCCAGCAGTTACATGGTCTCCGGGGAGCTGTTTTTT	CASSYMVSGELFF
.	TRBV20-1	TRBJ2-5	.	TGCAGTGCAGGTCGGGATGTTTCAGAGACCCAGTACTTC	CSAGRDVSETQYF
.	TRBV10-3	TRBJ1-1	.	TGTGCCATCACCCCGACAGAGAACACTGAAGCTTTCTTT	CAITPTENTEAFF
TRBD2	TRBV20-1	TRBJ2-5	many	TGCAGTCACTGGGTCGCGGGAGGGAAGGGGTCCTACCAAGAGACCCAGTACTTC	CSHWVAGGKGSYQETQYF
.	TRBV6-2/TRBV6-3	TRBJ2-7	many	TGTGCCAGCAGTCCCCCCTCGTACTCCTACGAGCAGTACTTC	CASSPPSYSYEQYF
.	TRBV12-3/TRBV12-4	TRBJ2-2	many	TGTGCCAGCAGTTTTTGGGCGTCGGCCACCGGGGAGCTGTTTTTT	CASSFWASATGELFF
TRBD1	TRBV6-2/TRBV6-3	TRBJ2-4	.	TGTGCCAGCAGTTACCGCGGGGGACAGGGGGCAAGCGCCAAAAACATTCAGTACTTC	CASSYRGGQGASAKNIQYF
TRBD2	TRBV5-8	TRBJ2-1	few	TGTGCCAGCAGCTTGGGGTGGCGGGAGAGGCTCTACAATGAGCAGTTCTTC	CASSLGWRERLYNEQFF
.	TRBV2	TRBJ1-1	many	TGTGCCAGCAGGACGAACACTGAAGCTTTCTTT	CASRTNTEAFF
TRBD1	TRBV30	TRBJ1-5	many	TGTGCCTGGAGTGTGGACAGGAATTTCAATCAGCCCCAGCATTTT	CAWSVDRNFNQPQHF
.	TRBV5-1	TRBJ2-2	.	TGCGCCAGCACTAAGGGCAGCGCGAACACCGGGGAGCTGTTTTTT	CASTKGSANTGELFF
TRBD1	TRBV29-1	TRBJ1-4	.	TGCAGCGCCGCTCTGGACAGGGGTGGTGAAAAACTGTTTTTT	CSAALDRGGEKLFF
TRBD1	TRBV6-2/TRBV6-3	TRBJ2-7	.	TGTGCCAGCAACCAACGGGACAGGGCGAAATACGAGCAGTACTTC	CASNQRDRAKYEQYF
.	TRBV2	TRBJ1-5	many	TGTGCCAGCAGTGAACGGGGATCAGGCAATCAGCCCCAGCATTTT	CASSERGSGNQPQHF
.	TRBV4-1	TRBJ2-3	.	TGCGCCAGCAGCCAAGAGTCTGCAGATACGCAGTATTTT	CASSQESADTQYF
.	TRBV14	TRBJ2-2	.	TGTGCCAGCAGCCCCCACGTATACCGGGAGCTGTTTTTT	CASSPHVYRELFF
.	TRBV12-3/TRBV12-4	TRBJ1-1	many	TGTGCCAGCATCCTCCGGTACATGAACACTGAAGCTTTCTTT	CASILRYMNTEAFF
.	TRBV11-2	TRBJ2-1	many	TGTGCCAGCAGTCCAGGTGGGACATACGCCTACAATGAGCAGTTCTTC	CASSPGGTYAYNEQFF
.	TRBV20-1	TRBJ2-5	few	TGCGGTGCCCAGTTGGACCCCGCCGGTGAGACCCAGTACTTC	CGAQLDPAGETQYF
.	TRBV12-3/TRBV12-4	TRBJ1-5	.	TGTGCCAGCAGTTTTCCGGGAGGCGGACAGCCCCAGCATTTT	CASSFPGGGQPQHF
.	TRBV7-2	TRBJ1-3	many	TGTGCCAGCAGCTTAACAACAGGTCTGGCCGGAAACACCATATATTTT	CASSLTTGLAGNTIYF
.	TRBV12-3/TRBV12-4	TRBJ1-1	few	TGTGCCAGCAGTTCAGGGTTCCTGAACACTGAAGCTTTCTTT	CASSSGFLNTEAFF
TRBD2	TRBV5-5	TRBJ2-7	many	TGTGCCAGCAGCTTGGCCGGGCTAGCGGGAGGAGTCTACGAGCAGTACTTC	CASSLAGLAGGVYEQYF
.	TRBV27	TRBJ1-5	many	TGTGCCAGCAGTTCAACCGGGCCCATGGGCCTTAATAGCAATCAGCCCCAGCATTTT	CASSSTGPMGLNSNQPQHF
TRBD1	TRBV6-2/TRBV6-3	TRBJ2-5	.	TGTGCCAGCAGTTACTTGGGGACAGCAAGGGAGACCCAGTACTTC	CASSYLGTARETQYF
.	TRBV6-1	TRBJ1-5	many	TGTGCCAGCAGTCCAGAGGCTTATAGCAATCAGCCCCAGCATTTT	CASSPEAYSNQPQHF
.	TRBV11-3	TRBJ1-1	many	TGTGCCAGCAGCTTAGCCCGGCGGACTGAAGCTTTCTTT	CASSLARRTEAFF
.	TRBV6-1	TRBJ2-1	few	TGTGCCAGCAGTGAAAGAGGCTCCTTTACGAGCTCCTACAATGAGCAGTTCTTC	CASSERGSFTSSYNEQFF
TRBD1	TRBV19	TRBJ2-7	.	TGTGCCAGTAGCCCGGGACAGATCTTCTACGAGCAGTACTTC	CASSPGQIFYEQYF
.	TRBV4-3	TRBJ1-4	many	TGCGCCAGCAGCCATTCCTCGAATGAAAAACTGTTTTTT	CASSHSSNEKLFF
TRBD1	TRBV6-1	TRBJ2-7	.	TGTGCCAGCAGTCAAATGACAGGGTTCGAGCAGTACTTC	CASSQMTGFEQYF
.	TRBV4-3	TRBJ1-1	many	TGCGCCAGCAGCCCGGCGGCAGGGGCCACCTGGTGGACTGAAGCTTTCTTT	CASSPAAGATWWTEAFF
.	TRBV5-5	TRBJ1-2	many	TGTGCCAGCAGCTTGAACGACTATGGCTACACCTTC	CASSLNDYGYTF
TRBD1	TRBV6-2/TRBV6-3	TRBJ2-7	.	TGTGCCACAGACAGGGCCCCCGGCGAGCAGTACTTC	CATDRAPGEQYF
.	TRBV7-2	TRBJ2-1	many	TGTGCCAGCAGCCCCCAGCCCTCTTACAATGAGCAGTTCTTC	CASSPQPSYNEQFF
TRBD2	TRBV12-3/TRBV12-4	TRBJ2-1	many	TGTGCCAGCAGTCCCGGGACTAGCGGGAGGGGGAGGGGCAATGAGCAGTTCTTC	CASSPGTSGRGRGNEQFF
.	TRBV30	TRBJ2-3	many	TGTGCCTGGAGTGTACCGAACGGACAGCAGTATTTT	CAWSVPNGQQYF
.	TRBV2	TRBJ2-1	.	TGTGCCAGCAGATGGGGCGGGGCTTACAATGAGCAGTTCTTC	CASRWGGAYNEQFF
.	TRBV29-1	TRBJ2-1	few	TGCAGCGTTGGACTTCTCTACAATGAGCAGTTCTTC	CSVGLLYNEQFF
TRBD1	TRBV18	TRBJ2-7	.	TGTGCCAGCTCACCGTCAGCGGCGGGACAGGGGGCATTC	CASSPSAAGQGAF
.	TRBV24-1	TRBJ2-1	.	TGTGCCACCAGTGAGAGAGCCCCGGCGGTATCGAATGAGCAGTTCTTC	CATSERAPAVSNEQFF
.	TRBV5-5	TRBJ2-2	.	TGTGCCAGCACTCTACGGAGTAGCGGAACCTCAACCGGGGAGCTGTTTTTT	CASTLRSSGTSTGELFF